One sample yielded the 24 T cell receptor beta chains listed below, sequenced in a study of CD8 T cells in ankylosing spondylitis. Findings and caveats of the study: The study identified a TCR beta motif of seven or eight highly homologous variants that appeared characteristic of ankylosing spondylitis blood.

What these receptors recognize is not known. TCRdb reprocessed the 5' RACE reads with MiXCR, giving one entry per CDR3 protein. The data show about 800,000 distinct CDR3 sequences, with 10% to 15% seen just once and 0.51% held by the top ten. The source material was blood, either unsorted or a sorted T cell fraction (not recorded which). These receptors all come from a male donor with ankylosing spondylitis.

The chain is built from TRBV28 and TRBJ2-1; D gene unclear. With 6 bases removed from V and 0 bases from J, the gap between germline ends came to 6 bases. CDR1 is MDHEN, CDR2 SYDVKM, per germline. The CDR3 covers 13 residues. This CDR3 reads CASSDLSYNEQFF. Written as DNA, the CDR3 is TGTGCCAGCAGCGACCTCTCCTACAATGAGCAGTTCTTC.

This clonotype has a count of ten or more. The V gene is TRBV27, the J gene TRBJ1-5; 7 bases agree with TRBD1. This CDR3 contains 18 residues. The trim removed 2 bases at V and 4 bases at J, leaving 14 bases unmatched. Germline loops: CDR1 MNHEY, CDR2 SMNVEV (reference sequence). In nucleotides, the CDR3 is TGTGCCAGCAGTTTACGGGCTAACAGGGGAGGTTTGAATCAGCCCCAGCATTTT. Translating gives CASSLRANRGGLNQPQHF.

The chain joins TRBV29-1 to TRBJ1-1; 9 bases map to TRBD1. The junction had 5 bases not matched to a gene; V was cut back by 7 bases and J by 2 bases. CDR1 is SQVTM and CDR2 is ANQGSEA in the germline V gene. The CDR3 is 13 residues long. CDR3 in amino acids: CSGRQGVNTEAFF. Written as DNA, the CDR3 is TGCAGCGGTAGACAGGGGGTCAACACTGAAGCTTTCTTT.

The chain joins TRBV20-1 to TRBJ2-1, with TRBD1 matching 9 bases. The J segment lost 7 bases and the V segment lost 2 bases, leaving 12 bases of the junction unmatched. The CDR3 has 16 amino acids. Germline V gene lookup returns CDR1 DFQATT and CDR2 SNEGSKA (reference sequence). CDR3 region: CSARPSLGTGMNEQFF. The CDR3 DNA sequence: TGCAGTGCTAGACCCTCGTTGGGGACAGGGATGAATGAGCAGTTCTTC.

The chain joins TRBV5-1 to TRBJ2-7; D gene unclear. The V end lost 2 bases, the J end lost 4 bases, and 13 bases lay between the germline ends. CDR3 length: 14 amino acids. Germline CDR1 and CDR2: SGHRS and YFSETQ. CDR3 amino acids: CASSLNFYRYEQYF. As DNA, the CDR3 is TGCGCCAGCAGCTTAAACTTCTACCGATACGAGCAGTACTTC. Together with reference TRBV5-1 and TRBJ2-7, the CDR3 gives the full variable domain: KAGVTQTPRYLIKTRGQQVTLSCSPISGHRSVSWYQQTPGQGLQFLFEYFSETQRNKGNFPGRFSGRQFSNSRSEMNVSTLELGDSALYLCASSLNFYRYEQYFGPGTRLTVT.

V and J are TRBV5-1 and TRBJ1-2; D gene unclear. Deletions cut 5 bases from V and 4 bases from J, with 15 bases between. The germline CDR1 and CDR2 sequences are SGHRS and YFSETQ. This CDR3 is built from 14 residues. The CDR3 nucleotides read TGCGCCAGCAGTTACGCTCGGACGGGCTATGGCTACACCTTC. It specifies CASSYARTGYGYTF.

This clonotype turned up a few times. The chain recombines TRBV7-2 with TRBJ2-7; TRBD1 matches 7 bases. Looked up from germline, CDR1 is SGHTA and CDR2 is FQGNSA. This CDR3 comprises 14 residues. With V trimmed by 5 bases and J by 6 bases, 10 bases remained unmatched. The CDR3, as DNA: TGTGCCAGCAGCCCCGACAGGGCGGTCGTCGAGCAGTACTTC. Translated: CASSPDRAVVEQYF.

This clonotype has just a few counts. This chain uses TRBV5-1 with TRBJ2-3; 13 bases map to TRBD2. Germline V gene sequence: CDR1 SGHRS, CDR2 YFSETQ. The CDR3 length is 17 residues. With 2 bases clipped from V and 2 bases from J, the junction kept 5 bases outside the gene matches. The CDR3 spells CASSFSGLAGVTDTQYF. The CDR3 DNA sequence: TGCGCCAGCAGCTTTTCTGGACTAGCGGGAGTCACAGATACGCAGTATTTT.

The J gene is TRBJ1-6, the V gene TRBV9, with no clear D. The germline V and J ends were trimmed by 0 bases and 13 bases, with 11 bases remaining between them. The CDR3 is 13 amino acids. CDR1 and CDR2 (germline): SGDLS, YYNGEE. This chain's CDR3 is CASSVDVRSPLHF. The CDR3 DNA is TGTGCCAGCAGCGTAGACGTGAGGTCTCCCCTCCACTTT.

This clonotype was counted a few times. The chain recombines TRBV28 with TRBJ1-1; D perhaps matches TRBD1 (5 bases). The length of the CDR3 is 13 residues. The germline V gene has CDR1 MDHEN and CDR2 SYDVKM. V was pared by 3 bases and J by 6 bases, with 11 bases between. CDR3 sequence: CASSFNLGPEAFF. CDR3 coding DNA: TGTGCCAGCAGTTTTAACCTGGGACCTGAAGCTTTCTTT.

The chain recombines TRBV12-3 or TRBV12-4 with TRBJ2-3; 10 positions match TRBD2. This CDR3 has 18 amino acids. Germline trimming cut 7 bases from V and 0 bases from J; bases unmatched to any gene: 13. CDR3 bases: TGTGCCAGCAAAACTGGACCGGGACTAGCGCCTAGCACAGATACGCAGTATTTT. Its protein product is CASKTGPGLAPSTDTQYF.

In its sample, this clonotype was seen a few times. V usage is TRBV20-1 and J usage is TRBJ2-1; 9 positions match TRBD2. This CDR3 is 16 amino acids long. J gave up 1 base and V 5 bases, and 9 bases lay outside the gene matches. CDR1 DFQATT and CDR2 SNEGSKA come from the germline V gene (reference sequence). CDR3: CSAVALAGWSYNEQFF. CDR3 sequence (DNA): TGCAGTGCTGTCGCGCTAGCGGGATGGTCCTACAATGAGCAGTTCTTC.

This clonotype was counted between two and nine times. V is TRBV2 and J is TRBJ2-5; D might be TRBD1 (6 bases). The ends were cut back, 5 bases at V and 1 base at J, with 11 bases in the middle. There are 14 residues in the CDR3. CDR1 is SNHLY, CDR2 FYNNEI, per germline. The CDR3 DNA is TGTGCCAGCAGTCCCTTGACAGGCCAAGAGACCCAGTACTTC. Protein product: CASSPLTGQETQYF. The full variable domain, rest sourced from reference TRBV2 and TRBJ2-5, is EPEVTQTPSHQVTQMGQEVILRCVPISNHLYFYWYRQILGQKVEFLVSFYNNEISEKSEIFDDQFSVERPDGSNFTLKIRSTKLEDSAMYFCASSPLTGQETQYFGPGTRLLVL.

V usage is TRBV5-1 and J usage is TRBJ2-2; a weak D match, TRBD1 (6 bases). The CDR3 totals 16 residues. V was trimmed by 6 bases and J by 0 bases, leaving 15 bases between them. Germline V lookup: CDR1 SGHRS, CDR2 YFSETQ. In DNA, the CDR3 is TGCGCCAGCACCCCCCCAGGGGTGGCGAACACCGGGGAGCTGTTTTTT. Amino acids: CASTPPGVANTGELFF.

This clonotype was seen once. One base away lies a much larger clone, so this may be a sequencing read error. The chain recombines TRBV29-1 with TRBJ1-2; D not resolved. The V gene's germline CDR1 is SQVTM and CDR2 ANQGSEA. The length of the CDR3 is 11 residues. The CDR3 coding sequence is TGCAGCGTTAGTGGCAGCTATGGCTACATCTTC. Translating gives CSVSGSYGYIF.

A word on this clonotype: This could be a read error, since a much larger clone is one nucleotide away. The chain joins TRBV2 to TRBJ1-1, with a weak D call TRBD1 (5 bases). Per the germline V gene, CDR1 is SNHLY and CDR2 is FYNNEI. Deletions cut 7 bases from V and 3 bases from J, with 9 bases between. The CDR3 spans 12 residues. The CDR3 sequence: CASNWGDTEAFF. The CDR3 coding sequence is TGTGCCAGCAATTGGGGGGACACTGAAGCTTTCTTT.

This clonotype was recorded a few times. The chain employs TRBV7-9 and TRBJ2-1; D unresolved. CDR3 length: 15 amino acids. V lost 5 bases, J lost 9 bases, and 20 bases lay in between. Looked up from germline, CDR1 is SEHNR and CDR2 is FQNEAQ (reference sequence). DNA for the CDR3: TGTGCCAGCAGCCGTCTGGACCGTGAATTGGGTGAGCAGTTCTTC. As protein: CASSRLDRELGEQFF. Drawing the rest from reference TRBV7-9 and TRBJ2-1, the complete variable domain is DTGVSQNPRHKITKRGQNVTFRCDPISEHNRLYWYRQTLGQGPEFLTYFQNEAQLEKSRLLSDRFSAERPKGSFSTLEIQRTEQGDSAMYLCASSRLDRELGEQFFGPGTRLTVL.

The chain has TRBV5-1 and TRBJ2-1; a possible D gene is TRBD2 (6 bases). V was cut by 0 bases and J by 5 bases, with 15 bases left in between. Germline CDR1 reads SGHRS; CDR2 reads YFSETQ. This CDR3 has 16 residues. DNA for the CDR3: TGCGCCAGCAGCTTGGAGGGACTGTTACCCCACAATGAGCAGTTCTTC. Protein sequence: CASSLEGLLPHNEQFF. The full variable domain, with the rest looked up from reference TRBV5-1 and TRBJ2-1, is KAGVTQTPRYLIKTRGQQVTLSCSPISGHRSVSWYQQTPGQGLQFLFEYFSETQRNKGNFPGRFSGRQFSNSRSEMNVSTLELGDSALYLCASSLEGLLPHNEQFFGPGTRLTVL.

This clonotype was seen a handful of times. This chain links TRBV20-1 with TRBJ1-2; D is possibly TRBD1 (5 bases). Germline V gene lookup returns CDR1 DFQATT and CDR2 SNEGSKA (reference sequence). V lost 0 bases to trimming and J lost 4 bases, with 12 bases between them. CDR3 length: 14 residues. DNA for the CDR3: TGCAGTGCTAGAGATCCGGCAGGGCCCTATGGCTACACCTTC. This codes for CSARDPAGPYGYTF.

The chain recombines TRBV24-1 with TRBJ2-2; D is unresolved. Between the trimmed V and J ends, which lost 5 bases and 2 bases, there was a span of 8 bases. The length of the CDR3 is 14 residues. Germline V gene sequence: CDR1 KGHDR, CDR2 SFDVKD. The chain's CDR3 is CATSVAANTGELFF. As DNA, the CDR3 is TGTGCCACCAGTGTTGCGGCAAACACCGGGGAGCTGTTTTTT.

The rearrangement joins TRBV4-3 to TRBJ1-1; 7 bases match TRBD1. Germline V lookup: CDR1 LGHNA, CDR2 YSLEER. V lost 3 bases to trimming and J lost 4 bases; unmatched junction nucleotides: 5. The CDR3 is 14 residues long. This CDR3 is CASSQRQGRTEAFF. CDR3 DNA sequence: TGCGCCAGCAGCCAGAGACAGGGACGCACTGAAGCTTTCTTT.

This clonotype was observed once. The chain couples TRBV7-2 to TRBJ2-1, with TRBD1 matching 8 bases. The CDR3 runs 14 residues. CDR1 SGHTA and CDR2 FQGNSA come from the germline V gene. V lost 5 bases to trimming and J lost 6 bases; unmatched junction nucleotides: 6. CDR3 amino acids: CASSRDRLGNEQFF. As DNA, the CDR3 is TGTGCCAGCAGCCGGGACAGGTTGGGCAATGAGCAGTTCTTC.

The chain combines TRBV7-9 with TRBJ1-1; TRBD1 agrees at 7 bases. CDR3 length: 14 amino acids. After removal of 8 bases from V and 4 bases from J, the junction contained 10 bases not matched to a gene. CDR1 is SEHNR and CDR2 is FQNEAQ in the germline V gene (reference sequence). The CDR3 coding sequence is TGTGCCAGCGGCGGACAGGCCGAGGGCACTGAAGCTTTCTTT. This gives the protein CASGGQAEGTEAFF.

The rearrangement links TRBV20-1 to TRBJ2-5, with D uncertain. CDR3 length equals 13 residues. Trimming pared 2 bases from V and 1 base from J, leaving 8 bases between. CDR1 is DFQATT, CDR2 SNEGSKA, per germline (reference sequence). The CDR3 nucleotides are TGCAGTGCTAGAAGGTGGCCCCAAGAGACCCAGTACTTC. Encoded protein: CSARRWPQETQYF.